This T cell receptor (beta chain) was captured by sequencing in a study of cytomegalovirus exposure and HLA in healthy donors. This clone was recorded only once. Primers included in the PCR were 60 Vbeta and 13 Jbeta primers. Sequencing was performed with immunoSEQ multiplex PCR; in TCRdb, only in-frame clones are kept and a portion is missing. This sample has roughly 200,000 clones; around 70% occur once, and the top ten carry 2.9%. Sequences were obtained from PBMCs. The clonotype originates from a male donor in good health and CMV-seronegative.

DNA for the CDR3: TGTGCCTGGAGTGGGGCAGCATTAGCCAAAAACATTCAGTACTTC. It is translated as CAWSGAALAKNIQYF. The V and J genes are TRBV30 and TRBJ2-4; D gene unclear. From germline, CDR1 is GTSNPN and CDR2 SVGIG (reference sequence). There are 15 residues in the CDR3. Trimming removed 1 base from V and 0 bases from J, with 10 bases in between. The full variable domain, with the rest looked up from reference TRBV30 and TRBJ2-4, is SQTIHQWPATLVQPVGSPLSLECTVEGTSNPNLYWYRQAAGRGLQLLFYSVGIGQISSEVPQNLSASRPQDRQFILSSKKLLLSDSGFYLCAWSGAALAKNIQYFGAGTRLSVL.